This passage covers 10 T cell receptor beta chains from one sample sequenced in a study of blood T cell repertoires in COVID-19 (dated by TCRdb to 2018 to 2020). Libraries were built with the immunoSEQ multiplex PCR assay. TCRdb retrieved this table from immuneACCESS and kept in-frame rearrangements only. Not all clones are present; in checked studies, unresolved V genes account for under half, and no reason is known for the remainder. The sample yields 150,000 to 200,000 clones; roughly 87% were counted once. Of the sample, 5.5% to 8.5% is held by the ten largest clones. The sequencing sample was made of PBMCs or T cells enriched from blood (not recorded which). Receptors originate from a woman aged 50 to 60 who had recovered from COVID-19.

This clone was counted only a few times. The rearrangement joins TRBV12-3 or TRBV12-4 to TRBJ1-5; 7 nucleotides line up with TRBD1. J was trimmed by 7 bases and V by 7 bases; bases with no gene match: 7. The CDR3 runs to 13 residues. This CDR3 is CASMEGALQPQHF. The CDR3, as DNA: TGTGCCAGCATGGAGGGGGCTTTGCAGCCCCAGCATTTT.

This sequence joins TRBV5-6 and TRBJ1-2; a weak D match, TRBD1 (5 bases). V was clipped by 2 bases and J by 0 bases, with 11 bases between them. Germline CDR1 SGHDT, CDR2 YYEEEE. CDR3 length: 15 amino acids. The CDR3 sequence: CASSLRQPSNYGYTF. CDR3 bases: TGTGCCAGCAGCTTAAGACAGCCCTCTAACTATGGCTACACCTTC.

This clone was observed a single time. This chain uses TRBV10-3 with TRBJ2-3, with 7 bases lining up with TRBD1. V shed 6 bases and J 1 base; nucleotides not matched to a gene: 10. The CDR3 length is 16 residues. Looked up from germline, CDR1 is ENHRY and CDR2 is SYGVKD. The CDR3 here is CAIRVGQASRTDTQYF. The DNA of the CDR3 is TGTGCCATCAGGGTCGGACAGGCCTCTCGCACAGATACGCAGTATTTT.

This clone appeared once. The chain uses TRBV28 and TRBJ2-4; 12 bases agree with TRBD2. CDR1 and CDR2 from the germline V gene are MDHEN and SYDVKM. V shed 6 bases and J 0 bases; nucleotides not matched to a gene: 12. This CDR3 has 19 residues. CDR3 in DNA: TGTGCCAGCAGCCATAGACTAGCGGGAGTTATACTAGCCAAAAACATTCAGTACTTC. Amino acids: CASSHRLAGVILAKNIQYF. The variable domain in full, completed from reference TRBV28 and TRBJ2-4, reads DVKVTQSSRYLVKRTGEKVFLECVQDMDHENMFWYRQDPGLGLRLIYFSYDVKMKEKGDIPEGYSVSREKKERFSLILESASTNQTSMYLCASSHRLAGVILAKNIQYFGAGTRLSVL.

The rearrangement links TRBV20-1 to TRBJ2-1; D unresolved. Trimming removed 8 bases at V and 6 bases at J, with 8 bases between. CDR3 size: 10 residues. CDR1 is DFQATT and CDR2 is SNEGSKA in the germline V gene (reference sequence). CDR3 nucleotides: TGCAGTCCCCTCCGCAATGAGCAGTTCTTC. Encoded protein: CSPLRNEQFF.

The CDR3 here is CASRPTRADTQYF. CDR3 sequence (DNA): TGTGCCAGCAGACCGACTAGAGCAGATACGCAGTATTTT. The V and J genes are TRBV6-5 and TRBJ2-3; D is possibly TRBD2 (6 bases). Germline V gene data show CDR1 as MNHEY and CDR2 as SVGAGI. CDR3 length: 13 amino acids. The V end was cut by 6 bases, the J end by 4 bases, with 11 bases between.

The J gene is TRBJ1-2, the V gene TRBV15, with 7 bases that match TRBD1. CDR1 and CDR2 (germline): LNHNV, YYDKDF (reference sequence). There are 16 residues in the CDR3. Trimming removed 3 bases from V and 2 bases from J; junction bases left unmatched: 9. The DNA for the CDR3 is TGTGCCACCAGCAGTCTCGACAGGGTTTACAACTATGGCTACACCTTC. It yields the protein CATSSLDRVYNYGYTF.

J is TRBJ1-2 and V is TRBV28; TRBD1 agrees at 12 bases. Per germline, CDR1 MDHEN and CDR2 SYDVKM. The CDR3 runs 16 residues. Germline trimming cut 7 bases from V and 2 bases from J; bases unmatched to any gene: 8. In DNA form, the CDR3 reads TGTGCCAGCACTCTCCGCGGGACAGGGGGCAACTATGGCTACACCTTC. Its translation is CASTLRGTGGNYGYTF.

The count of this clone is one. The rearrangement links TRBV27 to TRBJ2-1; TRBD1 agrees at 8 bases. Germline V gene data show CDR1 as MNHEY and CDR2 as SMNVEV (reference sequence). V dropped 2 bases and J dropped 4; count of bases not matched to a gene: 4. This CDR3 spans 15 amino acids. The CDR3 sequence: CASSLGTGSYNEQFF. The CDR3 DNA sequence: TGTGCCAGCAGTTTAGGGACAGGATCTTACAATGAGCAGTTCTTC.

This chain uses TRBV5-1 with TRBJ2-1, with TRBD2 matching over 9 bases. The CDR3 consists of 17 residues. With V trimmed by 5 bases and J by 3 bases, 12 bases remained unmatched. Germline V gene data show CDR1 as SGHRS and CDR2 as YFSETQ. CDR3 loop: CASSSPLAGVVYNEQFF. CDR3 nucleotides: TGCGCCAGCAGTTCGCCCTTAGCGGGAGTGGTCTACAATGAGCAGTTCTTC.